Listed below are T cell receptor beta chains from one sample, sequenced in a study of cytomegalovirus exposure and HLA in healthy donors. Libraries were prepared by immunoSEQ multiplex PCR; TCRdb keeps only in-frame clonotypes and omits some of them. Altogether tens of thousands of clones are present, about 95% being singletons, with the ten largest covering 0.69%. Sequenced material: PBMCs. The source of these receptors is a woman between 18 and 29 years old in good health and CMV-seronegative. CDR3s include the opening cysteine and the closing phenylalanine or tryptophan. The D gene is left open where the match is weak. Not all rows give a size; the values are once, few, many and, for expanded clones, a class.

TGTGCCTGGAGTAAAACCGGGACAGCGAGCTGGCCCCAGCATTTT	CAWSKTGTASWPQHF	TRBV30	TRBJ1-5	TRBD1	-
TGCGCCAGCAGCAACGACACCTCCTACGAGCAGTACTTC	CASSNDTSYEQYF	TRBV5-1	TRBJ2-7	-	-
TGTGCCACACGTACAGCAGACAAAGAGACCCAGTACTTC	CATRTADKETQYF	TRBV7-8	TRBJ2-5	-	-
TGTGCCAGCAGTTTGGGACTTGGGGTCCGTTACCAGTACTTC	CASSLGLGVRYQYF	TRBV28	TRBJ2-5	-	-
TGTGCCAGCAGCCCCCGGGGGAGGGCTTACAATGAGCAGTTCTTC	CASSPRGRAYNEQFF	TRBV7-9	TRBJ2-1	TRBD2	-
TGTGCCAGCAGCCAAGAAAGGGGTGTCAGGATTTATGGCTACACCTTC	CASSQERGVRIYGYTF	TRBV14	TRBJ1-2	-	-
TGTGCCAGCAGTGAGAGCGGGAGTCACTACGAGCAGTACTTC	CASSESGSHYEQYF	TRBV7-2	TRBJ2-7	TRBD2	-
TGTGCCAGCAGTGAACTAGCGGGGGGCTCCTACGAGCAGTACTTC	CASSELAGGSYEQYF	TRBV6-1	TRBJ2-7	TRBD2	medium-sized
TGCGCCAGCAGCTTGGGACAGAGCAATCAGCCCCAGCATTTT	CASSLGQSNQPQHF	TRBV5-1	TRBJ1-5	-	-
TGTGCCAGCAGCACTAGGACAGCTAGCACAGATACGCAGTATTTT	CASSTRTASTDTQYF	TRBV7-9	TRBJ2-3	-	-
TGTGCCAGCAGCTCGGAAGGGGTAGTAATGGCCGCGGATGAAAAACTGTTTTTT	CASSSEGVVMAADEKLFF	TRBV11-2	TRBJ1-4	-	-
TGCAGCGTGGGTCGGACAGGGACCAGTGAAGCTTTCTTT	CSVGRTGTSEAFF	TRBV29-1	TRBJ1-1	TRBD1	-
TGTGCCAGCTCACCACTTGCGGGAGGCACGGAGACCCAGTACTTC	CASSPLAGGTETQYF	TRBV18	TRBJ2-5	TRBD2	few
TGTGCCAGCAGTACAGGGGGCGCGGTCGGGGAGCTGTTTTTT	CASSTGGAVGELFF	TRBV28	TRBJ2-2	TRBD1	-
TGCGCCAGCAGCCAACCATTCCCGCCGGACAGGGGGTTCCATAATTCACCCCTCCACTTT	CASSQPFPPDRGFHNSPLHF	TRBV4-1	TRBJ1-6	TRBD1	once
TGTGCCAGCAGCCTCACTAGCGAGCAGTTCTTC	CASSLTSEQFF	TRBV7-2	TRBJ2-1	-	-
TGTGCCAGCAGTTTGGCAAGCGGGGGGGAGGTGGACAATGAGCAGTTCTTC	CASSLASGGEVDNEQFF	TRBV27	TRBJ2-1	TRBD2	-
TGCGCCAGCAGCCACCTCCAGGGCCAGCGAGGCGGGGAGCTGTTTTTT	CASSHLQGQRGGELFF	TRBV4-1	TRBJ2-2	-	-
TGCAGCGTTTCTCAGACGGGACTTCCCTCCTACGAGCAGTACTTC	CSVSQTGLPSYEQYF	TRBV29-1	TRBJ2-7	-	-
TGTGCCAGCTCACCACGGGACAGGGTTCCCTACGGGCAGTACTTC	CASSPRDRVPYGQYF	TRBV18	TRBJ2-7	TRBD1	-